The entry below describes one TCR beta chain. This record belongs to a study of blood T cell repertoires in COVID-19. Study-level background: Collection of acute and convalescent COVID-19 samples took place in the United States, Italy and Spain. PBMCs, B-cell-depleted T cells, or T cells were the source of the cDNA or gDNA that made up the material.

J lost 2 bases, V lost 7 bases, and 2 bases had no gene match. In germline, CDR1 is SGHRS, CDR2 YFSETQ. The CDR3 length is 12 residues. Original processing methods: Cell counts per sample came from amplifying reference gene primers. Repertoires were generated with immunoSEQ multiplex PCR, while TCRdb's copy carries only in-frame clones and drops some. The DNA was the basis for D and trimming; V, J and clone size are from that table. The sample includes 100,000 or so clones, roughly 88% seen only once; the top ten take less than 7.5%. The TCR was taken from a woman aged 55-69 years with acute or convalescent COVID-19. The sequencing input was peripheral blood. The rearrangement links TRBV5-1 to TRBJ1-2; 7 nucleotides line up with TRBD1. The CDR3 reads CASRGGNYGYTF. The DNA for the CDR3 is TGCGCCAGCCGAGGGGGCAACTATGGCTACACCTTC.